The clone carrying this TCR beta chain was counted once. Its antigen is currently unknown. The sample belongs to a study of cytomegalovirus exposure and HLA in healthy donors. Overall study: Approximately 85 million unique TCRs from HLA-typed donors were held in an early data release. Study-wide results and limits: The study put 150 to 200 TCR beta chains on its list as cytomegalovirus-associated. Reportedly, fewer N-insertions than the approximately 700-donor mean appeared in an Asian-associated ancestry cluster in a later analysis. Reports described diagnosis of cytomegalovirus status by the classifier as highly specific and sensitive.

PCR used 60 Vbeta primers and 13 Jbeta primers. Clones were sequenced by immunoSEQ multiplex PCR, and TCRdb holds only the in-frame ones, with some missing. Of about 40,000 clones listed, almost 70% are singletons. Trimming took 3 bases from V and 6 from J; bases not matched to a gene: 2. The germline gives CDR1 KGHSH, CDR2 LQKENI. The CDR3 totals 14 residues. Sequencing input: PBMCs. J is TRBJ2-1 and V is TRBV18, with TRBD2 identical over 10 bases. The source of this sequence is a man between 40 and 49 years old in good health and CMV-seronegative. The CDR3 sequence: CASSPQRGGNEQFF. The CDR3, as DNA: TGTGCCAGCTCACCCCAGCGGGGGGGCAATGAGCAGTTCTTC.